This TCR beta chain was sequenced in a study of shared clonotypes between healthy human individuals (TCRdb year 2020). Notes on the research overall: A couple of women and a few men aged 18 to 49 years were included in the cohort. Libraries were prepared and TCR repertoires were sequenced by different laboratories using diverse techniques, in order to increase sequencing depth and limit assay-specific biases. Blood TCR repertoires of a handful of healthy adults were deeply sequenced to estimate repertoire size and the extent of clonotype sharing between individuals. Between about 0.94 and 8.9 billion PBMCs per donor were obtained by leukapheresis. For each donor, CD4 naive and CD4 memory were each run on three plates, CD8 naive on two plates, and CD8 memory on one plate. What the research found in general, with its limitations: Naive subsets generally had larger estimated clonotype richness than memory subsets. The small number of donors limited the genetic and exposure-history diversity represented. Even with the large sequencing depth, rarefaction of the sorted-subset datasets indicated that sequencing was incomplete. Compared with non-shared clonotypes, clonotypes shared by all four sorted-subset donors had higher generation probabilities. Sharing across several donors was observed for 4.5% to 6.5% of naive CD4, less than 4% of naive CD8, over 2% of memory CD4, and around 0.4% of memory CD8 clonotypes. Pairwise subsampling led to the expectation that sequencing depth would affect the degree of clonotype sharing among donors. Only blood was sampled, and tissue TCR repertoires likely differ from those in blood.

Healthy HIV-negative adults with no recently reported acute infections or vaccinations were included as donors. Every donor was a Caucasian adult living in Nashville, Tennessee, USA. Magnetic negative selection was used to enrich CD4+ T cells, after which naive cells were positively selected on CD45RA and the negative fraction became the memory subset. Blood was obtained by leukapheresis, after which PBMCs were separated by Ficoll-Histopaque density gradient centrifugation and cryopreserved in liquid nitrogen vapor phase. Analytical flow cytometry was used to check the purity and quantity of every magnetically sorted T cell population. Each sorted fraction had its genomic DNA isolated and then quantified by UV absorbance on a Nanodrop 2000c. Note on this clone: Its antigen target is currently unknown. Base qualities are not at hand, and no much larger clone is one base apart.

The CDR3, from cysteine to phenylalanine, totals 13 residues. Kept here is only the CDR3 DNA, which spans 39 bases and is read in frame from base 1. V is pruned by 3 bases and J by 7 bases, leaving 5 bases of the junction without a gene match. The germline V gene (reference sequence) provides CDR1 SGHNT and CDR2 YYREEE. TCR CDR3 regions were amplified from genomic DNA by multiplex PCR using the deep immunoSEQ assay. Genomic DNA extracted from each cell subset was distributed evenly over all wells of several immunoSEQ 96-well plates, and each plate served as one replicate. Each replicate PCR for sorted subsets received 200 ng genomic DNA, equal to roughly 30,000 T cell genomes. The purified libraries were quantified using a Qubit 3.0 fluorometer, sized with a Bioanalyzer 2100, and then quantified again using the KAPA Library Quantification kit. Every immunoSEQ 96-well plate was sequenced on a separate single-read 150-cycle Illumina NextSeq 550 flow cell. The study's processing was this. Because the immunoSEQ output held only junctional sequences and lacked quality scores, the filtering could not match the filtering applied to full-length reads. Sequences were annotated with PyIR, a Python wrapper for IgBLAST v1.9, using IMGT germline references to assign V/J genes and CDR3. Reads with weak V/J assignments (E-value above 1e-6), missing CDR3, stop codons, out-of-frame junctions, or ambiguous translated residues were removed. V3J clonotypes were defined as sequences sharing an identical inferred V gene, J gene, and CDR3 amino acid sequence. Percentage overlap between repertoires was computed as shared unique clonotypes divided by the size of the smaller repertoire. RTK rarefaction, the Chao1 estimator, and Recon v2.1 estimates of unobserved clonotypes were used to assess repertoire richness. Generation probabilities were computed with OLGA for all TCRbeta clonotypes obtained by the gDNA method from several donors. TCRdb holds this immuneACCESS table with in-frame rearrangements only. Some clones are missing; in checked studies, unresolved V genes explain under half, and the rest has no known cause. V, J and clone size are taken as reported in that table, and D and trimming were inferred from the DNA itself. This sample comprises about 2.3 million clones, about 92% of them detected only once. The ten largest clones take up 0.39% of the sample.

The sequencing sample was made of naive CD4+ T cells from PBMCs. Explained via the paper, the cell subset or site label denotes: CD45RA+ positively selected. The chain was built from TRBV5-4 and TRBJ2-5, with 8 bases matching TRBD1. The sequence was collected from a man aged 18 to 29 in good health. Some clones in this sample may be carry-over from other donors' samples. The sequenced DNA: TGTGCCAGCAGCTCCCAGGGGGCCGGGACCCAGTACTTC. Its amino acids are CASSSQGAGTQYF.